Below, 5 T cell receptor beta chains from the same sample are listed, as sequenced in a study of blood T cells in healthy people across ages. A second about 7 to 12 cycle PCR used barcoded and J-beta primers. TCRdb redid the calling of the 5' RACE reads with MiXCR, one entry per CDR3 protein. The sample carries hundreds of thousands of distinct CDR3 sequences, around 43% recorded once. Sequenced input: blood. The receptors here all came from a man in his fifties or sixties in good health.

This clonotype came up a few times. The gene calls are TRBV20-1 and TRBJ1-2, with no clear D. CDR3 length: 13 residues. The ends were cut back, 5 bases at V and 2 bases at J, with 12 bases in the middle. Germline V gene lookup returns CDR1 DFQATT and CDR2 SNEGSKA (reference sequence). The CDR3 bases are TGCAGTGCTCCGAGCACCGAGAACTATGGCTACACCTTC. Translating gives CSAPSTENYGYTF.

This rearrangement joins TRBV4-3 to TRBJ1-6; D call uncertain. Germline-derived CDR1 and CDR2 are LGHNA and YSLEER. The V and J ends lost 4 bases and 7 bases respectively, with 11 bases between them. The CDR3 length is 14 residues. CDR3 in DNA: TGCGCCAGCAGCCGGACCGGAGGGAATTCACCCCTCCACTTT. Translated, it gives CASSRTGGNSPLHF.

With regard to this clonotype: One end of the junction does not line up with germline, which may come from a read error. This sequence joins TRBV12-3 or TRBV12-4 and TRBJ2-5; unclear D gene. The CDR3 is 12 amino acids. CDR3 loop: CTSSLVQRTQYF. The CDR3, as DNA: TGTACCAGCAGTTTAGTTCAGCGGACCCAGTACTTC.

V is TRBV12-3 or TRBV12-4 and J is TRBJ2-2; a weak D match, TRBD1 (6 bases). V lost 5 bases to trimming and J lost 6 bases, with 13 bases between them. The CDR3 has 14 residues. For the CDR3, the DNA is TGTGCCAGCAGTATTTTAGGGACACCCGGGGAGCTGTTTTTT. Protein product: CASSILGTPGELFF.

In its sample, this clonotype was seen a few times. CDR3 in amino acids: CASSRHSPSGYTF. The CDR3 DNA reads TGTGCCAGCAGTCGTCATTCCCCGAGTGGCTACACCTTC. V is TRBV28 and J is TRBJ1-2; D gene unclear. The CDR3 sequence is 13 residues long. Germline values: CDR1 MDHEN, CDR2 SYDVKM. V lost 5 bases, J lost 7 bases, and 14 bases lay in between.